This TCR beta chain was obtained from a study of T cells in Graves' hyperthyroidism and ophthalmopathy. Amplified TCR beta CDR3 regions came from RNA transcripts. Primed by the HTBI set, a first-round RT-PCR was run on the TCR CDR3. TCRdb re-derived calls from the multiplex PCR reads in MiXCR, one entry per CDR3 protein. Of around 620,000 distinct CDR3 sequences listed, 11% to 15% are singletons. There are many counts of this clonotype. Germline V gives CDR1 LNHNV, CDR2 YYDKDF (reference sequence). The CDR3 covers 15 residues. Trimming removed 5 bases from V and 0 bases from J, with 12 bases in between.

The clonotype comes from a woman under 30 with Graves' ophthalmopathy. This chain joins TRBV15 and TRBJ2-3; tentative D call: TRBD2 (5 bases). Source material: blood. The CDR3 loop is CATSATLGSTDTQYF. CDR3 in DNA: TGTGCCACCAGCGCAACACTAGGGAGCACAGATACGCAGTATTTT.